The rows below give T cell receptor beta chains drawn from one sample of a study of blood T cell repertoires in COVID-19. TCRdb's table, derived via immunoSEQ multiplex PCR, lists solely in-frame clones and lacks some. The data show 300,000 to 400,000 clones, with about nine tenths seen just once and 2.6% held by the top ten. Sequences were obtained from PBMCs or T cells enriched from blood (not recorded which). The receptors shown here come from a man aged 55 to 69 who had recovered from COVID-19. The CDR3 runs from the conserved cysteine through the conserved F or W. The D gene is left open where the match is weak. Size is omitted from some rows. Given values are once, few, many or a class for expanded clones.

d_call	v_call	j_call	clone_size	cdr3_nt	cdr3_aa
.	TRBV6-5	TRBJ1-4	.	TGTGCCAGCAGTTACTCGAGGACTACAATTCGACTGTTTTTT	CASSYSRTTIRLFF
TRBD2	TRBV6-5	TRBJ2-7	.	TGTGCCAGCAGTCTAGCGGGGGGACAGGAGCAGTACTTC	CASSLAGGQEQYF
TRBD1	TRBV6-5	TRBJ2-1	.	TGTGCCAGCAGGTTGGGACAGGGAAACTACAATGAGCAGTTCTTC	CASRLGQGNYNEQFF
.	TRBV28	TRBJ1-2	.	TGTGCCAGCAGTTTATCAGGACTGCTTGGCTACACCTTC	CASSLSGLLGYTF
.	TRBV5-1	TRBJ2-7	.	TGCGCCAGCAGCAACGCGACAGGTTACGTGGGTGAGCAGTACTTC	CASSNATGYVGEQYF
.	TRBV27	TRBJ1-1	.	TGTGCCAGCAGTTTATTTCAGGGGCTGGGAACTGAAGCTTTCTTT	CASSLFQGLGTEAFF
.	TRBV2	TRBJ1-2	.	TGTGCCAACAGCGCCGGGGGAGCTAACTATGGCTACACCTTC	CANSAGGANYGYTF
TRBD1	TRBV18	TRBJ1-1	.	TGTGCCAGCTCACCACCGCAACTCCAGGGGGGAGCTTTCTTT	CASSPPQLQGGAFF
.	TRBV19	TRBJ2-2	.	TGTGCCAGTAGTACAGGGATGGCCGGGGAGCTGTTTTTT	CASSTGMAGELFF
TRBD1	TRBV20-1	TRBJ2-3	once	TGCAGTGCTAGTTTCCCGACAGGGGACACAGATACGCAGTATTTT	CSASFPTGDTDTQYF
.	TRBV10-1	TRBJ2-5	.	TGCGCCAGCAGGCCGACAGGTCAAGAGACCCAGTACTTC	CASRPTGQETQYF
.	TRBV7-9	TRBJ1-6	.	TGTGCCAGCAGCTTTTGGCAGAGGAATTCACCCCTCCACTTT	CASSFWQRNSPLHF
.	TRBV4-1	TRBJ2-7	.	TGCGCCAGCAGCCAAGGGACAGAACTCTCCTACGAGCAGTACTTC	CASSQGTELSYEQYF
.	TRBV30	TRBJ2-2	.	TGTGCCTGGAGTGTACTCGCCGCCGGGGAGCTGTTTTTT	CAWSVLAAGELFF
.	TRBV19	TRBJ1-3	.	TGTGCCAGTGGACAGTACTCTGGAAACACCATATATTTT	CASGQYSGNTIYF
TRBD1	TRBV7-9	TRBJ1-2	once	TGTGCCAGCAGACACGGGACAGGGGATCATGGCTACACCTTC	CASRHGTGDHGYTF
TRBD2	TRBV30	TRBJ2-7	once	TGTGCCTGGAGCGGGGGGGTGGACTACGAGCAGTACTTC	CAWSGGVDYEQYF
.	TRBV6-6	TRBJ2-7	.	TGTGCCAGCAGTTACCGACAGGGACTAGGCGAACAGTACTTC	CASSYRQGLGEQYF
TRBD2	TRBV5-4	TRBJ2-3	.	TGTGCCAGCAGCACTAGCGGGAGCACAGATACGCAGTATTTT	CASSTSGSTDTQYF
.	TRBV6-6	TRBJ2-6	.	TGTGCCAGCAGTCCAGTATCTGGGGCCAACGTCCTGACTTTC	CASSPVSGANVLTF
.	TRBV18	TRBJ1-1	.	TGTGCCAGCTCACCAACTCAACAGGGGAACACTGAAGCTTTCTTT	CASSPTQQGNTEAFF
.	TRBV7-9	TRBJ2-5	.	TGTGCCAGCAGTCCCTCCGGGGAGACCCAGTACTTC	CASSPSGETQYF
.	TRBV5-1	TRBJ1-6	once	TGCGCCAGCAGCTTGGGGGAGATGAATTCACCCCTCCACTTT	CASSLGEMNSPLHF
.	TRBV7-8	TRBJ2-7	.	TGTGCCAGCAGCGTAGGACAGAGCTACGAGCAGTACTTC	CASSVGQSYEQYF
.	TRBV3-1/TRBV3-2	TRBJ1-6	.	TGTGCCAGCAGCCAAGCAGAGGGCCCTCATTCACCCCTCCACTTT	CASSQAEGPHSPLHF
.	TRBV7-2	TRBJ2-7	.	TGTGCCAGCAGCTCAAACGAGGTCACTCGGAACTACGAGCAGTACTTC	CASSSNEVTRNYEQYF
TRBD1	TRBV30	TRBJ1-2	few	TGTGCCTGTTACGCCGAGGGGGCCTATGGCTACACCTTC	CACYAEGAYGYTF
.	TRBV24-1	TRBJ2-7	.	TGTGCCACCAGTGACCCCAGTAGCTCGTACGAGCAGTACTTC	CATSDPSSSYEQYF
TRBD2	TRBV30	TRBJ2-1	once	TGTGCCTGGGCGGGAGGGCCCGGCAATGAGCAGTTCTTC	CAWAGGPGNEQFF
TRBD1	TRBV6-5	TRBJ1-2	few	TGTGCCAGCGGGGACAGGGGATGGAACTATGGCTACACCTTC	CASGDRGWNYGYTF
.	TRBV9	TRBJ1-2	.	TGTGCCAGCAGCCTAACAGGTTTGGAGGGCTACACCTTC	CASSLTGLEGYTF
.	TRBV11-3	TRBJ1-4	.	TGTGCCAGCAGCTTTGGTCTAGGTGAAAAACTGTTTTTT	CASSFGLGEKLFF
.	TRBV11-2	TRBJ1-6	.	TGTGCCAGCAGCTTAGGCGGTGGCGGTAGTCTCTCACCCCTCCACTTT	CASSLGGGGSLSPLHF
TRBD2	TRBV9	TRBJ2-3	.	TGTGCCAGCAGCGTATTGGGCGGGGGGGGCACAGATACGCAGTATTTT	CASSVLGGGGTDTQYF
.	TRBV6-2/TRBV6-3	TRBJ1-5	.	TGTGCCAGCAGCCCCTGGAGGAATAGCAATCAGCCCCAGCATTTT	CASSPWRNSNQPQHF
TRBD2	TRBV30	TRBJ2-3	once	TGTGCCTGGAGTGTACTAGCGGGAGCTCCAGATACGCAGTATTTT	CAWSVLAGAPDTQYF
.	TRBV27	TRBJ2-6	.	TGTGCCAGCACAACCACAGGGTCCGGGGCCAACGTCCTGACTTTC	CASTTTGSGANVLTF
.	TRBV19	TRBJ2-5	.	TGTGCCAGTAGTATAGATCCGGGTCCGGGGGCCCAGTACTTC	CASSIDPGPGAQYF
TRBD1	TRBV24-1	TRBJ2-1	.	TGTGCCACCAGTGGTTGGGACAGAATCGACAATGAGCAGTTCTTC	CATSGWDRIDNEQFF
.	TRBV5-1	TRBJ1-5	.	TGCGCCAGCAGCTTGACTGGGCTAAGTCAGCCCCAGCATTTT	CASSLTGLSQPQHF
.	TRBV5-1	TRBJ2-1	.	TGCGCCAGCAGCTTGGAGGGCGGGATCTACAATGAGCAGTTCTTC	CASSLEGGIYNEQFF
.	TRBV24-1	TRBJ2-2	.	TGTGCCACCAGTGATGCGGGTCGCGCGAACACCGGGGAGCTGTTTTTT	CATSDAGRANTGELFF
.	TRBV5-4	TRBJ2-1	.	TGTGCCAGCAGCTCCCCGGGAACCTCCTACAATGAGCAGTTCTTC	CASSSPGTSYNEQFF
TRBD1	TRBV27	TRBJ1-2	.	TGTGCCAGCAGTAGACAGGGAGTGGGATCTAACTATGGCTACACCTTC	CASSRQGVGSNYGYTF
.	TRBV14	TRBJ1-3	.	TGTGCCAGCAGCCAAGATCGGTCACACACCATATATTTT	CASSQDRSHTIYF
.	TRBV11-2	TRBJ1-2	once	TGTGCCAGCAGCTTAGTTTTGGAGGGGATACGTGGCTACACCTTC	CASSLVLEGIRGYTF